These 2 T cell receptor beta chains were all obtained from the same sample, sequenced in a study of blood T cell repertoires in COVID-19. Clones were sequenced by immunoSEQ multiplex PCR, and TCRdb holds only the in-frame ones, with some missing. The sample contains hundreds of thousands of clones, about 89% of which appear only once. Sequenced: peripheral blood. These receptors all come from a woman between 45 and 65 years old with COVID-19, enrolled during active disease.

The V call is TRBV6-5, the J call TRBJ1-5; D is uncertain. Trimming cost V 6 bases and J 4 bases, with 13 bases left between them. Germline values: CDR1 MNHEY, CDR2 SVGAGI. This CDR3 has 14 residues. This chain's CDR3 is CASSSQRGNQPQHF. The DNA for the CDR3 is TGTGCCAGCAGCTCCCAGCGGGGTAATCAGCCCCAGCATTTT.

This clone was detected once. CDR3 residues: CASSPPRGEGETQYF. CDR3 in DNA: TGTGCCAGCAGTCCCCCCCGGGGGGAGGGGGAGACCCAGTACTTC. The chain couples TRBV28 to TRBJ2-5; 7 bases are shared with TRBD2. Per the germline V gene, CDR1 is MDHEN and CDR2 is SYDVKM. J gave up 5 bases and V 5 bases, and 11 bases lay outside the gene matches. CDR3 length: 15 residues.